The 21 T cell receptor beta chains below were found in one sample sequenced in a study of regulatory T cells in long-lasting Graves disease. Time point indicated: persistent/refractory GD, antithyroid drugs over 5 years with positive TRAb. PBMC-derived RNA was used for the TCR library. Building the TCR beta libraries relied on iRepertoire HTBI primers, and CDR3 regions underwent Arm-PCR. TCRdb passed the multiplex PCR reads through MiXCR, listing each CDR3 protein once. The table shows roughly 470,000 distinct CDR3 sequences, with more than 20% occurring only once. The starting material was peripheral blood mononuclear cells (PBMCs), obtained when the disease was refractory, from a patient treated with antithyroid drugs. The receptors were sampled from a female donor with Graves disease.

The chain has TRBV7-9 and TRBJ2-7, with no clear D. Germline values: CDR1 SEHNR, CDR2 FQNEAQ (reference sequence). The length of the CDR3 is 14 residues. V lost 3 bases, J lost 7 bases, and 16 bases lay in between. CDR3 amino acids: CASSFTMDGPEQYF. As DNA, the CDR3 is TGTGCCAGCAGCTTCACAATGGACGGCCCGGAGCAGTACTTC.

The chain combines TRBV27 with TRBJ2-7; 8 positions agree with TRBD1. Trimming at V came to 2 bases and at J to 4 bases, leaving 7 bases not matched to a gene. Per germline, CDR1 MNHEY and CDR2 SMNVEV (reference sequence). The CDR3 covers 15 residues. In DNA form, the CDR3 reads TGTGCCAGCAGTTTAGGTCCCCAGGGGGCATACGAGCAGTACTTC. Its translation is CASSLGPQGAYEQYF.

This clonotype was observed many times. The genes are TRBV28 and TRBJ1-6; D is unclear. CDR1 MDHEN and CDR2 SYDVKM come from the germline V gene. Trimming shortened V by 5 bases and J by 15 bases, and 11 bases separated the two germline ends. There are 11 residues in the CDR3. The CDR3 DNA reads TGTGCCAGCAGTCTCGGACCCGTCCTCCACTTT. It is translated as CASSLGPVLHF.

The V and J genes are TRBV10-3 and TRBJ1-6; D is uncertain. The CDR3 loop spans 13 amino acids. Trimming stripped 0 bases from V and 9 bases from J, with 6 bases between. Germline CDR1 ENHRY, CDR2 SYGVKD. The CDR3: CAISESSGSPLHF. The CDR3 nucleotides are TGTGCCATCAGTGAGTCGTCCGGTTCACCCCTCCACTTT.

Worth noting for this clonotype: Given a much more abundant clone one base away, this may be a read error. The J gene is TRBJ1-2, the V gene TRBV28; 10 bases align to TRBD1. The CDR3 is 14 amino acids. Per germline, CDR1 MDHEN and CDR2 SYDVKM. V was pared by 5 bases and J by 8 bases, with 8 bases of the junction left unmatched. The CDR3: CASSGLGTGDGYTF. CDR3 sequence (DNA): TGTGCCAGCAGTGGGCTCGGGACAGGGGACGGCTACACCTTC.

The rearrangement joins TRBV20-1 to TRBJ2-7; tentative D call: TRBD1 (5 bases). Per germline, CDR1 DFQATT and CDR2 SNEGSKA (reference sequence). The CDR3 length is 14 residues. Trimming cost V 0 bases and J 2 bases, with 11 bases left between them. CDR3 DNA: TGCAGTGCTAGAGAGACCCCAGGGCCCTACGAGCAGTACTTC. The encoded protein is CSARETPGPYEQYF.

This clonotype has a count of ten or more. The chain combines TRBV5-5 with TRBJ2-2; 7 positions match TRBD1. The CDR3 totals 15 residues. Unmatched junction bases numbered 6, after V lost 4 bases and J lost 3 bases. Germline loops: CDR1 SGHKS, CDR2 YYEKEE (reference sequence). Written as DNA, the CDR3 is TGTGCCAGCAGCACCGGACAGGTCTACACCGGGGAGCTGTTTTTT. Its translation is CASSTGQVYTGELFF.

This clonotype has a handful of counts. The rearrangement links TRBV29-1 to TRBJ1-1; D not certain. Trimming shortened V by 6 bases and J by 8 bases, and 13 bases separated the two germline ends. The germline CDR1 and CDR2 sequences are SQVTM and ANQGSEA. This CDR3 has 11 residues. CDR3 loop: CSVRVIPEAFF. The DNA for the CDR3 is TGCAGCGTAAGGGTGATTCCGGAAGCTTTCTTT.

This clonotype was counted many times. This chain joins TRBV12-3 or TRBV12-4 and TRBJ2-7, with D possibly matching TRBD1 (6 bases). V gave up 6 bases and J gave up 3 bases, with 9 bases separating them. This CDR3 region has 12 residues. CDR3 loop: CASRAGDYEQYF. The CDR3 nucleotides are TGTGCCAGCAGGGCAGGGGACTACGAGCAGTACTTC.

The chain employs TRBV3-1 and TRBJ2-5, with TRBD1 matching 7 bases. J gave up 2 bases and V 4 bases, and 7 bases lay outside the gene matches. The CDR3 is 15 amino acids. Per germline, CDR1 LGHDT and CDR2 YNNKEL (reference sequence). CDR3 DNA sequence: TGTGCCAGCAGCCCAGAGGGGGCTGGACAAGAGACCCAGTACTTC. It codes for CASSPEGAGQETQYF.

J is TRBJ1-5 and V is TRBV19; the D gene is possibly TRBD1 (5 bases). CDR3 size: 14 residues. The germline V gene has CDR1 LNHDA and CDR2 SQIVND (reference sequence). V shed 5 bases and J shed 3 bases, with 11 bases lying between them. The CDR3 DNA sequence: TGTGCCAGTAGTCAAGACAGTTACAATCAGCCCCAGCATTTT. Translated: CASSQDSYNQPQHF.

The table lists this clonotype with many counts. The chain couples TRBV27 to TRBJ2-1; TRBD2 agrees at 7 bases. Germline V gene lookup returns CDR1 MNHEY and CDR2 SMNVEV (reference sequence). Trimming at V came to 3 bases and at J to 9 bases, leaving 5 bases not matched to a gene. This CDR3 contains 13 residues. The CDR3 loop reads CASSLGGESEQFF. The CDR3 region has the DNA TGTGCCAGCAGTTTGGGAGGGGAAAGTGAGCAGTTCTTC.

The chain links TRBV14 to TRBJ2-7; D unclear. The ends were cut back, 0 bases at V and 2 bases at J, with 8 bases in the middle. Germline CDR1 and CDR2: SGHDN and FVKESK. CDR3 length: 14 amino acids. CDR3 residues: CASSQDTLAYEQYF. CDR3 coding DNA: TGTGCCAGCAGCCAAGATACCCTCGCCTACGAGCAGTACTTC. Based on the CDR3 plus reference TRBV14 and TRBJ2-7, the full variable domain is EAGVTQFPSHSVIEKGQTVTLRCDPISGHDNLYWYRRVMGKEIKFLLHFVKESKQDESGMPNNRFLAERTGGTYSTLKVQPAELEDSGVYFCASSQDTLAYEQYFGPGTRLTVT.

This clonotype was counted once. The rearrangement joins TRBV6-1 to TRBJ2-7; possibly TRBD1 for D (5 bases). Germline CDR1 reads MNHNS; CDR2 reads SASEGT. CDR3 length: 13 residues. With 7 bases removed from V and 9 bases from J, the gap between germline ends came to 19 bases. In DNA form, the CDR3 reads TGTGCCAGCAAACAGGAAGACCGTTGGGGGCAGTACTTC. It translates to CASKQEDRWGQYF.

This clonotype has at least ten counts. This rearrangement joins TRBV20-1 to TRBJ2-1, with TRBD2 matching 8 bases. The V gene's germline CDR1 is DFQATT and CDR2 SNEGSKA (reference sequence). Trimming cost V 0 bases and J 8 bases; bases outside gene matches: 18. This CDR3 region has 18 residues. The chain's CDR3 is CSARDSRSSGRAWDEQFF. As DNA, the CDR3 is TGCAGTGCTAGAGACTCAAGATCCAGCGGGAGAGCATGGGATGAGCAGTTCTTC.

Notes on this clonotype: A much larger clone differs by one base, so this may be a read error. The chain joins TRBV6-5 to TRBJ2-7; perhaps TRBD1 as D (6 bases). The V gene's germline CDR1 is MNHEY and CDR2 SVGAGI. The CDR3 contains 13 residues. Trimming took off 3 bases at V and 2 bases at J, with 8 bases between the two ends. The CDR3 region is CASSYGQPYEQYF. DNA for the CDR3: TGTGCCAGCAGTTATGGACAGCCCTACGAGCAGTACTTC.

In this sample, this clonotype turned up many times. This rearrangement joins TRBV28 to TRBJ2-7, with 8 nucleotides matching TRBD1. The CDR3 is made up of 15 amino acids. Germline assignment: CDR1 MDHEN and CDR2 SYDVKM. V shed 7 bases and J 3 bases; nucleotides not matched to a gene: 11. In nucleotides, the CDR3 is TGTGCCAGCAATCTGGCCGGGACAGGAGTCTACGAGCAGTACTTC. Its translation: CASNLAGTGVYEQYF.

Only a few counts were recorded for this clonotype. V and J are TRBV5-1 and TRBJ1-1, with 7 bases that match TRBD1. V was pared by 5 bases and J by 3 bases, with 4 bases of the junction left unmatched. The CDR3 is 13 amino acids. Germline V gene lookup returns CDR1 SGHRS and CDR2 YFSETQ. The CDR3 region is CASRYDRDTEAFF. In DNA, the CDR3 is TGCGCCAGCAGATACGACAGGGACACTGAAGCTTTCTTT.

This clonotype was observed at least ten times. This sequence joins TRBV2 and TRBJ2-2, with a tentative D call TRBD1 (7 bases). The CDR3 extends over 16 amino acids. The V gene's germline CDR1 is SNHLY and CDR2 FYNNEI. V was trimmed by 2 bases and J by 4 bases, leaving 14 bases between them. The DNA for the CDR3 is TGTGCCAGCAGTGAAAGAGGGCAGGGGGGCACCGGGGAGCTGTTTTTT. As protein: CASSERGQGGTGELFF.

The rearrangement links TRBV7-9 to TRBJ2-2; the match to TRBD2 covers 7 bases. This CDR3 contains 14 residues. Germline lookup yields CDR1 SEHNR and CDR2 FQNEAQ (reference sequence). V lost 5 bases to trimming and J lost 4 bases; unmatched junction nucleotides: 4. This chain's CDR3 is CASSLSGITGELFF. The CDR3 DNA follows: TGTGCCAGCAGCCTGAGCGGGATCACCGGGGAGCTGTTTTTT.

This clonotype was counted many times. This chain links TRBV5-6 with TRBJ1-2, with a possible D match to TRBD1 (6 bases). Germline lookup yields CDR1 SGHDT and CDR2 YYEEEE. The CDR3 totals 14 residues. Trimming stripped 7 bases from V and 8 bases from J, with 21 bases between. The CDR3: CASLRGRGRRGYTF. The CDR3 nucleotides are TGTGCCAGCCTCCGGGGCAGGGGTCGACGCGGCTACACCTTC.